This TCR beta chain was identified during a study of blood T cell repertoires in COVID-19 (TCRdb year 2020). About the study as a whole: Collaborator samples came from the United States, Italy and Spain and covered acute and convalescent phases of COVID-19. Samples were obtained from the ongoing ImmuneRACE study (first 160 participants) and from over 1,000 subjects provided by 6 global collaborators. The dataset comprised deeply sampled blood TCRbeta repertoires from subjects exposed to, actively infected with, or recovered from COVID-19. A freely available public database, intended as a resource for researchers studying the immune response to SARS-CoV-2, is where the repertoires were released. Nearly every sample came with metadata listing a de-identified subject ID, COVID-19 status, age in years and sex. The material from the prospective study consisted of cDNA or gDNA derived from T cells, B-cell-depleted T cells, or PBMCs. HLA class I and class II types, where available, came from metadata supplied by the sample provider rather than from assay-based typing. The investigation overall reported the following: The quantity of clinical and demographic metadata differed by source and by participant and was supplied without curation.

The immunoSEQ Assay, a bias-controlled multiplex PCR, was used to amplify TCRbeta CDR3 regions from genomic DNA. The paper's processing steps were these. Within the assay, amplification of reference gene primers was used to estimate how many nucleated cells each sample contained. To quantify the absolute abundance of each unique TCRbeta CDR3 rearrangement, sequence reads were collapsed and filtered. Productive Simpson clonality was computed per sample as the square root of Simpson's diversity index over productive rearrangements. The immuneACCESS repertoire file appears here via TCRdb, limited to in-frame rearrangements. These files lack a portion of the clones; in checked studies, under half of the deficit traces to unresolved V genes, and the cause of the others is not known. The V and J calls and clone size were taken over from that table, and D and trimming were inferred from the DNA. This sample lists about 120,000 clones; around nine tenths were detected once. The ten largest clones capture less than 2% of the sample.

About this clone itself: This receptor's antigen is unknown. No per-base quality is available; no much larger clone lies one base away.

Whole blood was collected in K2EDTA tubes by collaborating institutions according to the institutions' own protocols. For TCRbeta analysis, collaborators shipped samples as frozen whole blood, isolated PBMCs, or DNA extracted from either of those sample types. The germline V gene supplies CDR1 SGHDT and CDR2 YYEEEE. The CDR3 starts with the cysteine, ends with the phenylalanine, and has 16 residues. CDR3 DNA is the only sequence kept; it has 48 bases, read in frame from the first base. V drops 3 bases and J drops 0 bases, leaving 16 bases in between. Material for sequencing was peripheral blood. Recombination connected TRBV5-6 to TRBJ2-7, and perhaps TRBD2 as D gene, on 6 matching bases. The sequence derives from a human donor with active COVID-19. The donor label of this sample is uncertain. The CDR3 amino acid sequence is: CASSSGLLLSSYEQYF. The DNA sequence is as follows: TGTGCCAGCAGCTCGGGACTTCTTCTAAGCTCCTACGAGCAGTACTTC.